A selection of T cell receptor beta chains follows, all from one sample in a study of cytomegalovirus exposure and HLA in healthy donors. Data came from immunoSEQ multiplex PCR; TCRdb stores just in-frame clones and leaves some out. Of 120,000 to 150,000 clones in the sample, more than 85% were seen once. Source material: PBMCs. These receptors were taken from a man between 18 and 35 years old in good health and CMV-seronegative. The CDR3 runs from the conserved cysteine through the conserved F or W. The order of the fields is D gene, V gene, clone size, J gene, CDR3 protein, CDR3 DNA. D genes are given only for firm matches. Some rows mark clone size as missing; the rest say once, few, many or name a class of expanded clone.

D gene: -
V gene: TRBV2
clone size: -
J gene: TRBJ2-1
CDR3 protein: CASGEVPSSYNEQFF
CDR3 DNA: TGTGCCAGCGGTGAGGTACCGAGCTCCTACAATGAGCAGTTCTTC

D gene: -
V gene: TRBV2
clone size: -
J gene: TRBJ1-5
CDR3 protein: CASRIGGPGNQPQHF
CDR3 DNA: TGTGCCAGCAGGATCGGGGGTCCAGGCAATCAGCCCCAGCATTTT

D gene: -
V gene: TRBV15
clone size: -
J gene: TRBJ1-3
CDR3 protein: CATSRAGGAIYF
CDR3 DNA: TGTGCCACCAGCAGAGCCGGAGGGGCCATATATTTT

D gene: TRBD2
V gene: TRBV11-2
clone size: once
J gene: TRBJ2-1
CDR3 protein: CASSRWGGTRDNEQFF
CDR3 DNA: TGTGCCAGCAGCCGTTGGGGTGGGACTAGGGACAATGAGCAGTTCTTC

D gene: -
V gene: TRBV27
clone size: -
J gene: TRBJ1-5
CDR3 protein: CASSLVSGNQPQHF
CDR3 DNA: TGTGCCAGCAGTTTAGTGAGCGGCAATCAGCCCCAGCATTTT

D gene: -
V gene: TRBV7-9
clone size: -
J gene: TRBJ1-4
CDR3 protein: CASSLAARSNEKLFF
CDR3 DNA: TGTGCCAGCAGCTTAGCGGCCAGGTCCAATGAAAAACTGTTTTTT

D gene: -
V gene: TRBV10-2
clone size: -
J gene: TRBJ2-5
CDR3 protein: CASSESSAVRETQYF
CDR3 DNA: TGCGCCAGCAGTGAGTCTAGCGCAGTAAGAGAGACCCAGTACTTC

D gene: TRBD1
V gene: TRBV10-3
clone size: -
J gene: TRBJ2-2
CDR3 protein: CAISFQGANTGELFF
CDR3 DNA: TGTGCCATCAGTTTTCAGGGGGCGAACACCGGGGAGCTGTTTTTT

D gene: -
V gene: TRBV19
clone size: -
J gene: TRBJ1-5
CDR3 protein: CASSDLRTSGLVQPQHF
CDR3 DNA: TGTGCCAGTAGTGATTTGAGAACTTCAGGGCTGGTTCAGCCCCAGCATTTT

D gene: -
V gene: TRBV27
clone size: -
J gene: TRBJ2-6
CDR3 protein: CASSLRPESTGTRSSGANVLTF
CDR3 DNA: TGTGCCAGCAGTTTACGGCCCGAGAGTACCGGGACAAGGTCCTCTGGGGCCAACGTCCTGACTTTC

D gene: TRBD2
V gene: TRBV7-2
clone size: -
J gene: TRBJ2-1
CDR3 protein: CASSLAGLESNEQFF
CDR3 DNA: TGTGCCAGCAGCTTAGCGGGACTAGAATCCAATGAGCAGTTCTTC

D gene: -
V gene: TRBV5-1
clone size: -
J gene: TRBJ1-1
CDR3 protein: CASSLAGTSFMNTEAFF
CDR3 DNA: TGCGCCAGCAGCTTGGCCGGGACATCGTTCATGAACACTGAAGCTTTCTTT

D gene: TRBD1
V gene: TRBV6-6
clone size: few
J gene: TRBJ1-2
CDR3 protein: CASRQQGDYGYTF
CDR3 DNA: TGTGCCAGCCGTCAACAGGGGGACTATGGCTACACCTTC

D gene: -
V gene: TRBV4-1
clone size: -
J gene: TRBJ1-1
CDR3 protein: CASSQGETEAFF
CDR3 DNA: TGCGCCAGCAGCCAAGGGGAGACTGAAGCTTTCTTT

D gene: -
V gene: TRBV5-1
clone size: -
J gene: TRBJ1-3
CDR3 protein: CASSSQGLGNTIYF
CDR3 DNA: TGCGCCAGCAGCTCACAGGGTTTAGGAAACACCATATATTTT

D gene: -
V gene: TRBV7-9
clone size: few
J gene: TRBJ1-2
CDR3 protein: CASSLDRDWGGYTF
CDR3 DNA: TGTGCCAGCAGCTTAGATCGGGATTGGGGTGGCTACACCTTC

D gene: TRBD1
V gene: TRBV2
clone size: -
J gene: TRBJ2-5
CDR3 protein: CASRAGQGTKTQYF
CDR3 DNA: TGTGCCAGCAGGGCTGGACAGGGAACGAAGACCCAGTACTTC

D gene: TRBD2
V gene: TRBV27
clone size: -
J gene: TRBJ2-1
CDR3 protein: CASSLAGGTTNEQFF
CDR3 DNA: TGTGCCAGCAGTCTAGCGGGGGGGACGACCAATGAGCAGTTCTTC

D gene: -
V gene: TRBV6-5
clone size: -
J gene: TRBJ2-1
CDR3 protein: CASSYRQGWSYNEQFF
CDR3 DNA: TGTGCCAGCAGTTACAGGCAGGGGTGGTCCTACAATGAGCAGTTCTTC

D gene: -
V gene: TRBV6-6
clone size: -
J gene: TRBJ1-2
CDR3 protein: CASSYSRQNHGYTF
CDR3 DNA: TGTGCCAGCAGTTACTCGAGGCAGAACCATGGCTACACCTTC

D gene: TRBD2
V gene: TRBV4-3
clone size: -
J gene: TRBJ2-4
CDR3 protein: CASSQDSGRFGKNIQYF
CDR3 DNA: TGCGCCAGCAGCCAGGATAGCGGGCGTTTTGGCAAAAACATTCAGTACTTC

D gene: TRBD1
V gene: TRBV19
clone size: -
J gene: TRBJ1-1
CDR3 protein: CASSIPDRDTEAFF
CDR3 DNA: TGTGCCAGTAGTATACCGGACAGGGACACTGAAGCTTTCTTT

D gene: TRBD1
V gene: TRBV19
clone size: -
J gene: TRBJ1-5
CDR3 protein: CASSIPTGASNQPQHF
CDR3 DNA: TGTGCCAGTAGTATACCTACAGGGGCCAGCAATCAGCCCCAGCATTTT

D gene: TRBD2
V gene: TRBV5-4
clone size: -
J gene: TRBJ2-2
CDR3 protein: CASSPGGRTGELFF
CDR3 DNA: TGTGCCAGCAGCCCGGGGGGGCGTACCGGGGAGCTGTTTTTT

D gene: -
V gene: TRBV7-7
clone size: -
J gene: TRBJ2-5
CDR3 protein: CASSPSTGETQYF
CDR3 DNA: TGTGCCAGCAGCCCGTCCACGGGGGAGACCCAGTACTTC

D gene: -
V gene: TRBV4-1
clone size: -
J gene: TRBJ2-7
CDR3 protein: CASSHARPHSSYPSYEQYF
CDR3 DNA: TGCGCCAGCAGCCATGCTCGCCCCCATTCTAGCTATCCCTCCTACGAGCAGTACTTC

D gene: -
V gene: TRBV25-1
clone size: -
J gene: TRBJ1-1
CDR3 protein: CASSDPGEQDTEAFF
CDR3 DNA: TGTGCCAGCAGTGATCCAGGGGAGCAGGACACTGAAGCTTTCTTT

D gene: -
V gene: TRBV7-9
clone size: -
J gene: TRBJ1-3
CDR3 protein: CASSSSGGQGNTIYF
CDR3 DNA: TGTGCCAGCAGCTCCTCGGGGGGGCAAGGAAACACCATATATTTT

D gene: TRBD1
V gene: TRBV6-5
clone size: -
J gene: TRBJ1-1
CDR3 protein: CASSYSWQGGTEAFF
CDR3 DNA: TGTGCCAGCAGTTACTCATGGCAGGGGGGCACTGAAGCTTTCTTT

D gene: -
V gene: TRBV9
clone size: -
J gene: TRBJ1-5
CDR3 protein: CASSVGGENQPQHF
CDR3 DNA: TGTGCCAGCAGCGTCGGGGGGGAAAATCAGCCCCAGCATTTT

D gene: -
V gene: TRBV9
clone size: -
J gene: TRBJ1-2
CDR3 protein: CASSVVGGARGGYTF
CDR3 DNA: TGTGCCAGCAGCGTAGTCGGGGGGGCGCGAGGCGGCTACACCTTC

D gene: -
V gene: TRBV9
clone size: once
J gene: TRBJ1-1
CDR3 protein: CASSRGTNTEAFF
CDR3 DNA: TGTGCCAGCAGCCGCGGCACTAACACTGAAGCTTTCTTT

D gene: TRBD2
V gene: TRBV7-2
clone size: -
J gene: TRBJ2-1
CDR3 protein: CASSNWEGSSYNEQFF
CDR3 DNA: TGTGCCAGCAGCAACTGGGAGGGTAGCTCCTACAATGAGCAGTTCTTC

D gene: TRBD1
V gene: TRBV7-2
clone size: -
J gene: TRBJ2-1
CDR3 protein: CASSPGQGAGEQFF
CDR3 DNA: TGTGCCAGCAGCCCAGGACAGGGGGCTGGTGAGCAGTTCTTC

D gene: -
V gene: TRBV12-5
clone size: -
J gene: TRBJ1-4
CDR3 protein: CASGLYPTVRGGEKLFF
CDR3 DNA: TGTGCTAGTGGTTTGTACCCCACGGTCAGGGGTGGCGAAAAACTGTTTTTT

D gene: -
V gene: TRBV9
clone size: -
J gene: TRBJ2-5
CDR3 protein: CASSVSGNSRGEETQYF
CDR3 DNA: TGTGCCAGCAGCGTGAGCGGGAACTCTAGGGGGGAAGAGACCCAGTACTTC

D gene: -
V gene: TRBV21-1
clone size: -
J gene: TRBJ2-1
CDR3 protein: CASRQGDSYNEQFF
CDR3 DNA: TGTGCCAGCAGACAGGGGGACTCCTACAATGAGCAGTTCTTC

D gene: TRBD1
V gene: TRBV6-6
clone size: -
J gene: TRBJ1-1
CDR3 protein: CASSPGTGVSAGEAFF
CDR3 DNA: TGTGCCAGCAGTCCCGGGACAGGGGTTTCCGCGGGTGAAGCTTTCTTT

D gene: TRBD2
V gene: TRBV19
clone size: -
J gene: TRBJ2-2
CDR3 protein: CASSATGTRVTGELFF
CDR3 DNA: TGTGCCAGTAGTGCGACCGGGACTAGGGTAACCGGGGAGCTGTTTTTT

D gene: TRBD1
V gene: TRBV7-9
clone size: -
J gene: TRBJ2-2
CDR3 protein: CASTAAGGSTGELFF
CDR3 DNA: TGTGCCAGCACCGCGGCAGGGGGCTCGACCGGGGAGCTGTTTTTT

D gene: -
V gene: TRBV9
clone size: -
J gene: TRBJ1-2
CDR3 protein: CASSHDRGYGYTF
CDR3 DNA: TGTGCCAGCAGCCACGATCGGGGGTATGGCTACACCTTC

D gene: TRBD1
V gene: TRBV7-9
clone size: -
J gene: TRBJ2-2
CDR3 protein: CASSADRDTGELFF
CDR3 DNA: TGTGCCAGCAGCGCGGACAGGGACACCGGGGAGCTGTTTTTT

D gene: -
V gene: TRBV5-4
clone size: -
J gene: TRBJ1-3
CDR3 protein: CASSSDLSSSGNTIYF
CDR3 DNA: TGTGCCAGCAGCTCGGACTTATCGAGCTCTGGAAACACCATATATTTT

D gene: TRBD2
V gene: TRBV5-1
clone size: -
J gene: TRBJ2-3
CDR3 protein: CASSLSLAVTDTQYF
CDR3 DNA: TGCGCCAGCAGCTTGTCACTAGCGGTCACAGATACGCAGTATTTT

D gene: TRBD2
V gene: TRBV5-4
clone size: -
J gene: TRBJ2-3
CDR3 protein: CASSFSGSSDTQYF
CDR3 DNA: TGTGCCAGCAGCTTTAGCGGGTCTTCAGATACGCAGTATTTT